This TCR beta chain was sequenced in a study of T cells in Graves' hyperthyroidism and ophthalmopathy. Study-wide results and limits: Within blood appeared most thyroid clonotypes that had expanded above 0.001.

In regard to this clonotype: Its antigen is not known.

It was RNA transcripts that yielded the amplified TCR beta CDR3 regions. The HTBI primer set drove a first-round RT-PCR of the TCR CDR3. TCRdb ran MiXCR on the multiplex PCR reads and lists one entry per CDR3 protein. This table has about 570,000 distinct CDR3 sequences, roughly 46% appearing once. This receptor was identified in an adult woman with Graves' disease, either hyperthyroidism or ophthalmopathy (not recorded which). The sequencing input was peripheral blood or thyroid tissue (not recorded which).

Here the CDR3 reads CASSVEGLADGGTQYF. Written as DNA, the CDR3 is TGTGCCAGCAGCGTAGAAGGTCTAGCGGACGGGGGGACCCAGTACTTC. V is TRBV7-6 and J is TRBJ2-5; TRBD2 matches at 7 bases. This CDR3 is built from 16 residues. The V and J ends lost 5 bases and 7 bases, in that order; junction bases with no gene match: 16. Germline assignment: CDR1 SGHVS and CDR2 FNYEAQ.